This TCR beta chain emerged from a study of blood T cell repertoires in COVID-19. At the level of the study: Sample material is recorded as cDNA or gDNA derived from T cells, B-cell-depleted T cells, or PBMCs.

The CDR3 loop spans 13 amino acids. Germline CDR1 is SQVTM and CDR2 is ANQGSEA. Trimming cost V 4 bases and J 4 bases; bases outside gene matches: 4. Original handling: Quantification of nucleated cells was approximated via reference gene primer amplification. Here immunoSEQ multiplex PCR was the method, and the copy in TCRdb shows in-frame clones only, minus some. From that table come the V and J calls and clone size; the DNA was used to work out D and trimming. The sample includes under 120,000 clones, 80% to 90% of them seen just once. The sample taken for sequencing was peripheral blood. V is TRBV29-1 and J is TRBJ2-3; TRBD1 aligns across 8 bases. The receptor was derived from a woman older than 75 with acute or convalescent COVID-19. DNA of the CDR3: TGCAGCGTTGCCAGGGGGCGGGCAGATACGCAGTATTTT. It codes for CSVARGRADTQYF.